This record covers a single TCR beta chain. The antigen remains undetermined. The data belong to a study of identical twins. General observations from the study: Partly confounded zero-insertion analyses could result from invariant MAIT and iNKT cells. Carriage of fewer insertions was seen in abundant cord blood beta clonotypes, whereas memory repertoires showed none.

This CDR3 contains 14 residues. Germline CDR1 is SGHDT and CDR2 is YYEEEE. V lost 2 bases and J lost 3, with 12 bases in between. TCRdb itself ran the 5' RACE reads through MiXCR, one entry per CDR3 protein. The repertoire holds 250,000 to 350,000 distinct CDR3 sequences, roughly 9.7% seen once, with 6% to 8.5% in the top ten. These data were likewise used in another study, on yellow fever vaccine responses in identical twins. That paper adds: Twins reportedly appeared to share part of their vaccine T cell response while keeping part individual.

The chain couples TRBV5-6 to TRBJ2-7; D gene uncertain. The TCR was taken from a woman aged 18 to 35 in good health. Material: CD8+ T cells sorted from blood. CDR3 sequence (DNA): TGTGCCAGCAGCTTAATGAATCGGAACTACGAGCAGTACTTC. This sequence encodes CASSLMNRNYEQYF.